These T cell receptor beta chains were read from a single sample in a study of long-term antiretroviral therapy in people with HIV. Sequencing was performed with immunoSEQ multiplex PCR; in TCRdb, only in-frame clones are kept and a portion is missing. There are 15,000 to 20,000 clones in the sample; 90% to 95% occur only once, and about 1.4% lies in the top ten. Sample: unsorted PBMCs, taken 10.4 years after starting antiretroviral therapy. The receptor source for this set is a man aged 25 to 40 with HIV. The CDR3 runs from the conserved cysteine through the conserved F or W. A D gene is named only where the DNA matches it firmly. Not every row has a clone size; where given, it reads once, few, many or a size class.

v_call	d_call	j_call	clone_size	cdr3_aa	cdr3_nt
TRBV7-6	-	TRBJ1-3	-	CASSPRGGSIGNTIYF	TGTGCCAGCAGCCCCAGGGGAGGATCCATTGGAAACACCATATATTTT
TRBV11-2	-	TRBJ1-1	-	CASSLQGTEAFF	TGTGCCAGCAGCTTACAGGGCACTGAAGCTTTCTTT
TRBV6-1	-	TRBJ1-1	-	CASSLDSSTEAFF	TGTGCCAGCAGCTTGGATTCTAGCACTGAAGCTTTCTTT
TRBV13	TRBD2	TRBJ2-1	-	CASSLASGGNSYNEQFF	TGTGCCAGCAGCTTAGCTAGCGGGGGCAACTCCTACAATGAGCAGTTCTTC
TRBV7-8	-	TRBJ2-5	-	CASSLANRETQYF	TGTGCCAGCAGCTTAGCGAACCGGGAGACCCAGTACTTC
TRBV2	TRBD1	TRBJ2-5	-	CASSERTGYQETQYF	TGTGCCAGCAGTGAAAGGACAGGGTACCAAGAGACCCAGTACTTC
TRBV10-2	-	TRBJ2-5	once	CASKIKGWVQETQYF	TGCGCCAGCAAGATCAAGGGCTGGGTCCAAGAGACCCAGTACTTC
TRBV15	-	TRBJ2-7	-	CATSRDLQGGHEQYF	TGTGCCACCAGCAGAGATCTGCAGGGCGGCCACGAGCAGTACTTC
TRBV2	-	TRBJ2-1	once	CASSEFQGSYNEQFF	TGTGCCAGCAGTGAATTCCAGGGCTCCTACAATGAGCAGTTCTTC
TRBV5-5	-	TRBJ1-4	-	CASSRRQESIEKLFF	TGTGCCAGCAGCCGACGACAGGAGTCGATTGAAAAACTGTTTTTT
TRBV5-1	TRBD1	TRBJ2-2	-	CASSSQGATGELFF	TGCGCCAGCAGCTCCCAGGGGGCAACCGGGGAGCTGTTTTTT
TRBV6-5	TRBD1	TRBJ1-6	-	CAGGTPGQAGSPLHF	TGTGCCGGCGGGACTCCGGGACAGGCAGGATCACCCCTCCACTTT
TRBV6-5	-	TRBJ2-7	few	CASKGSSYEQYF	TGTGCCAGCAAAGGCAGCTCCTACGAGCAGTACTTC
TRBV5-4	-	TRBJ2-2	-	CASSALSGELFF	TGTGCCAGCAGCGCCCTCAGCGGGGAGCTGTTTTTT
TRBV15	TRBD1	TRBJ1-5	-	CATSSDRDRGRSGSNQPQHF	TGTGCCACCAGCAGTGACCGGGACAGGGGGCGTAGTGGCAGCAATCAGCCCCAGCATTTT
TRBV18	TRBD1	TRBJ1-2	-	CASSLVTGDFYGYTF	TGTGCCAGCTCACTCGTCACAGGGGACTTCTATGGCTACACCTTC
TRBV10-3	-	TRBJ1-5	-	CAISEPRGRNSHQPQHF	TGTGCCATCAGTGAGCCAAGAGGCAGGAATTCCCATCAGCCCCAGCATTTT
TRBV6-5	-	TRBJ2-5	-	CASSPLGQVKETQYF	TGTGCCAGCAGTCCCCTCGGTCAGGTTAAGGAGACCCAGTACTTC
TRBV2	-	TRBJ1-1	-	CASRIRPGTTEAFF	TGTGCCAGCAGAATCCGCCCAGGGACCACTGAAGCTTTCTTT
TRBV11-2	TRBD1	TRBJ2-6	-	CASSVQGTGANVLTF	TGTGCCAGCAGCGTACAGGGGACTGGGGCCAACGTCCTGACTTTC
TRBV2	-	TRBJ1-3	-	CASSLPSGNTIYF	TGTGCCAGCTCATTACCCTCTGGAAACACCATATATTTT
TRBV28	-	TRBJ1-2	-	CASSFGGPNYGYTF	TGTGCCAGCAGTTTCGGGGGGCCTAACTATGGCTACACCTTC
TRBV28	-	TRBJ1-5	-	CASSLRGASNQPQHF	TGTGCCAGCAGTTTAAGGGGGGCTAGCAATCAGCCCCAGCATTTT
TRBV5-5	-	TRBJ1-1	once	CASSIRGDTEAFF	TGTGCCAGCAGCATCCGGGGGGACACTGAAGCTTTCTTT
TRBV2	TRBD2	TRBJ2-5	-	CASSQGLAQETQYF	TGTGCCAGCAGCCAGGGACTAGCTCAAGAGACCCAGTACTTC
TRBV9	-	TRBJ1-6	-	CASSRAGTDNSPLHF	TGTGCCAGCAGCCGCGCCGGGACTGATAATTCACCCCTCCACTTT
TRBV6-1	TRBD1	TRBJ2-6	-	CASSEVAGGAGANVLTF	TGTGCCAGCAGTGAAGTGGCAGGGGGCGCTGGGGCCAACGTCCTGACTTTC
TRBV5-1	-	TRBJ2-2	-	CASSLGGARTGELFF	TGCGCCAGCAGCTTGGGAGGGGCGCGGACCGGGGAGCTGTTTTTT
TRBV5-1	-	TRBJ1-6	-	CASSPIETGGSSPLHF	TGCGCCAGCAGCCCCATTGAGACCGGGGGGAGTTCACCCCTCCACTTT
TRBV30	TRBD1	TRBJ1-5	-	CAWSTGTGTGQPQHF	TGTGCCTGGAGTACCGGGACAGGGACAGGTCAGCCCCAGCATTTT
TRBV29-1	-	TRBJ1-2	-	CSVQGQLSNYGYTF	TGCAGCGTTCAAGGACAGCTAAGTAACTATGGCTACACCTTC
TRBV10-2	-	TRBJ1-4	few	CASSESNRVGDEKLFF	TGCGCCAGCAGTGAGTCGAATCGGGTCGGGGATGAAAAACTGTTTTTT
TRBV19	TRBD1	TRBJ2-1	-	CASSPGQNNEQFF	TGTGCCAGTAGTCCGGGACAGAACAATGAGCAGTTCTTC
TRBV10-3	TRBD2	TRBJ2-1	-	CAISESKASGDFNEQFF	TGTGCCATCAGTGAGTCTAAGGCTAGCGGGGATTTCAATGAGCAGTTCTTC
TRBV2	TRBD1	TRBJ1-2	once	CASSSGGYGYTF	TGTGCCAGCAGTTCAGGGGGCTATGGCTACACCTTC
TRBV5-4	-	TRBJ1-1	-	CASSRDGWTTEAFF	TGTGCCAGCAGCCGGGACGGGTGGACGACTGAAGCTTTCTTT
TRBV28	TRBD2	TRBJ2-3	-	CASLTGGSTDTQYF	TGTGCCAGCCTAACGGGGGGGAGCACAGATACGCAGTATTTT
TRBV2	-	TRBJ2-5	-	CASTGLTKETQYF	TGTGCCAGCACGGGACTCACGAAAGAGACCCAGTACTTC
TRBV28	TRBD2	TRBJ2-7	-	CASSLGGLNEQYF	TGTGCCAGCAGTTTGGGAGGGCTCAACGAGCAGTACTTC
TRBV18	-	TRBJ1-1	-	CASSPLRDPTRATEAFF	TGTGCCAGCTCACCACTCCGGGACCCAACCCGGGCCACTGAAGCTTTCTTT
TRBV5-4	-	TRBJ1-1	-	CASSQSVGGNEAFF	TGTGCCAGCAGCCAGTCCGTAGGGGGAAATGAAGCTTTCTTT
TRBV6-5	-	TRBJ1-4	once	CASSWSRSSSEKLFF	TGTGCCAGCAGCTGGTCCAGGAGCTCAAGCGAAAAACTGTTTTTT
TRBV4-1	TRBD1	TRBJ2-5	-	CASSQEEQGSPGQETQYF	TGCGCCAGCAGCCAAGAAGAACAGGGGTCCCCGGGCCAAGAGACCCAGTACTTC
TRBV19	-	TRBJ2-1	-	CASTRGSGRNDEQFF	TGTGCCAGTACACGTGGCTCAGGGAGGAACGATGAGCAGTTCTTC
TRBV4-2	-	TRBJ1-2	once	CASSQDWLQIPINNYGYTF	TGTGCCAGCAGCCAAGATTGGCTCCAAATTCCTATTAACAACTATGGCTACACCTTC
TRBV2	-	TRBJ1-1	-	CASYRERSTEAFF	TGTGCCAGTTACAGGGAGAGGAGCACTGAAGCTTTCTTT
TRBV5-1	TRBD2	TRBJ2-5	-	CASSLAMATSGGKEETQYF	TGCGCCAGCAGCTTGGCAATGGCTACTAGCGGGGGAAAGGAAGAGACCCAGTACTTC
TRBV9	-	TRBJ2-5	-	CASSPTPGSQETQYF	TGTGCCAGCAGCCCAACCCCGGGGTCCCAAGAGACCCAGTACTTC
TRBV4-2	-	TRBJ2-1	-	CASSQGGGRDNEQFF	TGTGCCAGCAGCCAAGGGGGGGGCCGCGACAATGAGCAGTTCTTC
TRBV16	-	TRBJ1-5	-	CASSQTDQPQHF	TGTGCCAGCAGCCAAACGGATCAGCCCCAGCATTTT
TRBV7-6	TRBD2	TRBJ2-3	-	CASSSRRGGGETQYF	TGTGCCAGCAGCTCCAGGCGGGGGGGCGGGGAAACGCAGTATTTT
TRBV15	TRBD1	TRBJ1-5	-	CATSWGQANSNQPQHF	TGTGCCACCAGCTGGGGACAGGCCAATAGCAATCAGCCCCAGCATTTT
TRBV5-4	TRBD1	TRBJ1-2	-	CASRMRGTASYGYTF	TGTGCCAGCAGAATGAGGGGGACAGCCTCCTATGGCTACACCTTC
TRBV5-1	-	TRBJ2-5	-	CASSLQGSETQYF	TGCGCCAGCAGCTTGCAGGGATCCGAGACCCAGTACTTC
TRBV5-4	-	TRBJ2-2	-	CASRGGNTGELFF	TGTGCCAGTCGTGGGGGGAACACCGGGGAGCTGTTTTTT